This paragraph reports one T cell receptor (beta chain). Amplification of TCR alpha and beta CDR3 regions from RNA used iRepertoire nested multiplex PCR. TCRdb independently ran MiXCR on the multiplex PCR reads; one entry per CDR3 protein. Found here are 150,000 or so distinct CDR3 sequences, around 42% of them singletons; the top ten hold around 20%. The data derive from a study of glioma-infiltrating T cells. V lost 1 base to trimming and J lost 7 bases; unmatched junction nucleotides: 8. Germline assignment: CDR1 DFQATT and CDR2 SNEGSKA (reference sequence). CDR3 length: 15 amino acids. J is TRBJ1-5 and V is TRBV20-1, with TRBD1 matching 9 bases. Sequencing used glioma tissue, nonneoplastic brain tissue, or PBMCs (not recorded which). This TCR was recovered from a human donor with low-grade glioma or glioblastoma, undergoing nonglioma brain surgery, or in good health (not recorded which). This CDR3 reads CSARVGSQGAQPQHF. CDR3 in DNA: TGCAGTGCTAGAGTTGGGTCACAGGGGGCCCAGCCCCAGCATTTT.